This T cell receptor (beta chain) was profiled in a study of long-term antiretroviral therapy in people with HIV. Survey-level resolution applied to immunoSEQ assay v3.0. Generated by immunoSEQ multiplex PCR, the TCRdb table keeps only in-frame clones and is missing some. Among 7,000 to 8,000 clones listed, roughly 80% were seen once. This clone counts as medium-sized. The V and J ends lost 0 bases and 4 bases, in that order; junction bases with no gene match: 1. CDR3 length equals 13 residues. Germline loops: CDR1 SGHRS, CDR2 YFSETQ. The sequence was collected from a man in his forties with HIV. The V gene is TRBV5-1, the J gene TRBJ2-7, with 7 bases matching TRBD2. The specimen was unsorted PBMCs, collected 0.1 years after starting antiretroviral therapy. The chain's CDR3 is CASSLGGGYEQYF. For the CDR3, the DNA is TGCGCCAGCAGCTTGGGGGGAGGGTACGAGCAGTACTTC.